These 30 T cell receptor beta chains were all obtained from the same sample, sequenced in a study of T cells in Graves' hyperthyroidism and ophthalmopathy. Authors of the study amplified TCR beta CDR3 regions from RNA transcripts. Primed by the HTBI set, a first-round RT-PCR was run on the TCR CDR3. Each CDR3 protein gets one entry after TCRdb re-called the multiplex PCR reads with MiXCR. This sample has hundreds of thousands of distinct CDR3 sequences, with 18% found just once. The sample consisted of blood. These receptors all come from a woman between 45 and 60 years old with Graves' hyperthyroidism that later progressed to Graves' ophthalmopathy.

In its sample, this clonotype was seen many times. The genes are TRBV12-3 or TRBV12-4 and TRBJ2-7; D gene ambiguous. The CDR3 has 13 residues. The germline V and J ends were trimmed by 6 bases and 5 bases, with 14 bases remaining between them. CDR3 nucleotide sequence: TGTGCCAGCAGCCTTATTCAAGGCGACGAGCAGTACTTC. It codes for CASSLIQGDEQYF.

This clonotype was recorded many times. The chain couples TRBV12-5 to TRBJ1-1, with a possible D match to TRBD1 (5 bases). The CDR3 is made up of 14 amino acids. V was clipped by 4 bases and J by 5 bases, with 14 bases between them. CDR1 LGHNT and CDR2 FRNRAP come from the germline V gene. The CDR3 DNA sequence: TGTGCTAGTGGTTCGTTCCAGGGTGGTACTGAAGCTTTCTTT. It is translated as CASGSFQGGTEAFF. The whole variable domain, filled in from reference TRBV12-5 and TRBJ1-1, reads DARVTQTPRHKVTEMGQEVTMRCQPILGHNTVFWYRQTMMQGLELLAYFRNRAPLDDSGMPKDRFSAEMPDATLATLKIQPSEPRDSAVYFCASGSFQGGTEAFFGQGTRLTVV.

This clonotype came up many times. V and J are TRBV7-2 and TRBJ1-2; 7 bases map to TRBD1. There are 14 residues in the CDR3. V trimming: 5 bases; J trimming: 4 bases; junction bases outside the gene matches: 7. Per the germline V gene, CDR1 is SGHTA and CDR2 is FQGNSA. The CDR3 bases are TGTGCCAGCAGCAGTCCGGGACAGATCTATGGCTACACCTTC. This sequence encodes CASSSPGQIYGYTF.

Remarks on this clonotype: A single base separates this from a much larger clone, so it may be a read error. The genes are TRBV20-1 and TRBJ2-5; D not resolved. Germline values: CDR1 DFQATT, CDR2 SNEGSKA (reference sequence). The CDR3 sequence is 11 residues long. Trimming took 2 bases from V and 2 from J, leaving 3 bases between them. In DNA, the CDR3 is TGCAGTGCTAGACTACAAGAGACCCAGTACTTC. Protein product: CSARLQETQYF.

The gene calls are TRBV29-1 and TRBJ2-1, with TRBD1 matching over 7 bases. Trimming at V came to 0 bases and at J to 3 bases, leaving 2 bases not matched to a gene. CDR1 is SQVTM, CDR2 ANQGSEA, per germline. This CDR3 spans 14 amino acids. CDR3 nucleotides: TGCAGCGTTGAAGATAGACAGGGCTACAATGAGCAGTTCTTC. It specifies CSVEDRQGYNEQFF.

Here the CDR3 reads CASSVGSDYGYTF. The DNA for the CDR3 is TGTGCCAGCAGCGTAGGGTCAGATTATGGCTACACCTTC. The chain links TRBV9 to TRBJ1-2; D is undetermined. Trimming removed 0 bases from V and 5 bases from J, with 8 bases in between. CDR3 length: 13 amino acids. The germline V gene has CDR1 SGDLS and CDR2 YYNGEE.

This clonotype showed up many times. The chain combines TRBV18 with TRBJ2-7; either TRBD1 or TRBD2 may fit D (5 bases each). From germline, CDR1 is KGHSH and CDR2 LQKENI. The length of the CDR3 is 15 residues. V gave up 3 bases and J gave up 2 bases, with 14 bases separating them. The CDR3 bases are TGTGCCAGCTCACCCACTAGGACACCGACCTACGAGCAGTACTTC. Translation gives CASSPTRTPTYEQYF.

This chain joins TRBV3-1 and TRBJ1-4, with D possibly matching TRBD1 (5 bases). Trimming took off 0 bases at V and 12 bases at J, with 8 bases between the two ends. Germline-derived CDR1 and CDR2 are LGHDT and YNNKEL (reference sequence). This CDR3 is built from 12 residues. CDR3 sequence (DNA): TGTGCCAGCAGCCAAGACGAAGGGGAACTGTTTTTT. Translation gives CASSQDEGELFF.

This clonotype came up many times. The V and J genes are TRBV12-3 or TRBV12-4 and TRBJ2-7; TRBD2 might be the D (5 bases). The CDR3 extends over 16 amino acids. Trimming took 6 bases from V and 5 from J, leaving 23 bases between them. The CDR3 nucleotides read TGTGCCAGCAGGCCCGGACTTGGCCCCCTGGAAGACGAGCAGTACTTC. As protein: CASRPGLGPLEDEQYF.

The V and J genes are TRBV5-1 and TRBJ1-1; D may be TRBD1 (5 bases). Germline CDR1 and CDR2: SGHRS and YFSETQ. Trimming pared 1 base from V and 1 base from J, leaving 23 bases between. There are 19 residues in the CDR3. The CDR3 spells CASSLLRGTSGGSNTEAFF. CDR3 nucleotides: TGCGCCAGCAGCTTGTTGCGGGGGACTAGCGGGGGTTCGAACACTGAAGCTTTCTTT.

This sequence joins TRBV6-2 or TRBV6-3 and TRBJ1-6; 9 bases match TRBD1. This CDR3 has 16 amino acids. The germline V gene encodes CDR1 MNHEY and CDR2 SVGEGT. Trimming at V came to 8 bases and at J to 6 bases, leaving 11 bases not matched to a gene. The DNA of the CDR3 is TGTGCCAGCTGGGACAGGGCGATTTTGGTTAATTCACCCCTCCACTTT. Protein product: CASWDRAILVNSPLHF.

This clonotype was observed many times. The CDR3 coding sequence is TGCGCCAGTTCTGAAGGGGGAAGTATTGGCACAGATACGCAGTATTTT. Amino acids: CASSEGGSIGTDTQYF. The chain uses TRBV5-1 and TRBJ2-3, with a tentative D call TRBD1 (6 bases). CDR1 is SGHRS, CDR2 YFSETQ, per germline. CDR3 length equals 16 residues. The V and J ends lost 8 bases and 1 base respectively, with 20 bases between them.

This clonotype has more than one count but fewer than ten. V is TRBV10-3 and J is TRBJ2-2; D possibly corresponds to TRBD1 (5 bases). The CDR3 totals 14 residues. Germline V CDR1 and CDR2: ENHRY, SYGVKD. The germline V and J ends were trimmed by 3 bases and 1 base, with 6 bases remaining between them. CDR3 residues: CAISDRENTGELFF. CDR3 nucleotide sequence: TGTGCCATCAGTGACAGGGAGAACACCGGGGAGCTGTTTTTT.

The chain recombines TRBV5-1 with TRBJ2-3, with 7 bases identical to TRBD1. The CDR3 extends over 15 amino acids. Trimming took 6 bases from V and 2 from J; bases not matched to a gene: 9. Germline V gene sequence: CDR1 SGHRS, CDR2 YFSETQ. The CDR3 DNA reads as TGCGCCAGCACCCCAGAGGGACAGTACACAGATACGCAGTATTTT. Its translation is CASTPEGQYTDTQYF.

This clonotype was picked up many times. V usage is TRBV30 and J usage is TRBJ1-3, with D perhaps matching TRBD1 (6 bases). The CDR3 runs to 14 residues. V lost 5 bases and J 2 bases, leaving 13 bases between the germline ends. CDR1 is GTSNPN and CDR2 is SVGIG in the germline V gene (reference sequence). The CDR3 protein is CAWGRGTTGNTIYF. The DNA of the CDR3 is TGTGCCTGGGGACGCGGGACAACTGGAAACACCATATATTTT.

The chain carries TRBV30 and TRBJ1-2; maybe TRBD1 (5 bases). V lost 3 bases and J 4 bases, leaving 15 bases between the germline ends. Looked up from germline, CDR1 is GTSNPN and CDR2 is SVGIG (reference sequence). The CDR3 has 14 residues. The CDR3 bases are TGTGCCTGGAGGGTAAGAGGGGACGGCTATGGCTACACCTTC. This gives the protein CAWRVRGDGYGYTF.

On this clonotype: Being one base from a much bigger clone, this may be a read error. This chain uses TRBV5-6 with TRBJ1-1, with TRBD1 identical over 8 bases. This CDR3 comprises 16 residues. Germline CDR1 and CDR2: SGHDT and YYEEEE. CDR3 nucleotide sequence: TGTGCCAGCAGCTTGAGGACAGGGACTATGAACACTGAAGCTCTCTTT. It codes for CASSLRTGTMNTEALF.

This clonotype was seen many times. This chain joins TRBV2 and TRBJ1-1; TRBD1 matches at 10 bases. CDR1 is SNHLY and CDR2 is FYNNEI in the germline V gene. The CDR3 runs to 15 residues. V lost 6 bases to trimming and J lost 4 bases; unmatched junction nucleotides: 8. CDR3 in DNA: TGTGCCAGCAGGGGGACAGGGGTTTCGGGCACTGAAGCTTTCTTT. Translating gives CASRGTGVSGTEAFF.

The V and J genes are TRBV5-1 and TRBJ2-3; 9 bases fit TRBD2. The junction had 8 bases not matched to a gene; V was cut back by 3 bases and J by 3 bases. This CDR3 spans 16 amino acids. The germline V gene has CDR1 SGHRS and CDR2 YFSETQ. The CDR3 reads CASSSGASGETDTQYF. The CDR3 DNA is TGCGCCAGCAGCTCGGGGGCTAGCGGGGAAACAGATACGCAGTATTTT.

The chain has TRBV19 and TRBJ1-6; 7 nucleotides agree with TRBD1. Germline V gene lookup returns CDR1 LNHDA and CDR2 SQIVND (reference sequence). V lost 2 bases and J lost 6; bases outside the gene matches: 10. This CDR3 region has 17 residues. CDR3 protein: CASSIFINRGANSPLHF. CDR3 DNA sequence: TGTGCCAGTAGTATATTCATCAACAGGGGCGCTAATTCACCCCTCCACTTT.

This rearrangement joins TRBV7-8 to TRBJ1-1; 11 bases map to TRBD1. J was trimmed by 6 bases and V by 7 bases; bases with no gene match: 7. The germline CDR1 and CDR2 sequences are SGHVS and FQNEAQ. There are 14 residues in the CDR3. CDR3 nucleotides: TGTGCCAGCAACCTCCGGGACAGGGGGTCTGAAGCTTTCTTT. It specifies CASNLRDRGSEAFF.

The chain joins TRBV6-5 to TRBJ2-6; the D is unclear. Per germline, CDR1 MNHEY and CDR2 SVGAGI. There are 15 residues in the CDR3. Trimming cost V 8 bases and J 1 base, with 12 bases left between them. The CDR3 sequence is CASQVTFSGANVLTF. As DNA, the CDR3 is TGTGCCAGCCAAGTTACGTTTTCTGGGGCCAACGTCCTGACTTTC.

The rearrangement uses TRBV19 and TRBJ2-2; D remains unclear. Germline CDR1 LNHDA, CDR2 SQIVND (reference sequence). Trimming took off 6 bases at V and 1 base at J, with 12 bases between the two ends. This CDR3 is built from 15 residues. DNA of the CDR3: TGTGCCAGTAGCCTAAATTCGGGGAACACCGGGGAGCTGTTTTTT. It specifies CASSLNSGNTGELFF.

A word on this clonotype: A much larger clone differs by one base, so this may be a read error. The V gene is TRBV10-3, the J gene TRBJ2-2; 7 nucleotides agree with TRBD1. CDR3 length equals 14 residues. Per germline, CDR1 ENHRY and CDR2 SYGVKD. The CDR3 DNA sequence: TGTGCCATCACCGGACAGGAGAACACCGGGGAGCTGGTTTTT. Translating gives CAITGQENTGELVF.

The chain combines TRBV29-1 with TRBJ2-7; perhaps TRBD1 as D (6 bases). Germline V lookup: CDR1 SQVTM, CDR2 ANQGSEA. The CDR3 extends over 12 amino acids. The germline V and J ends were trimmed by 1 base and 5 bases, with 9 bases remaining between them. This CDR3 reads CSVEGQGHEQYF. The CDR3 nucleotides are TGCAGCGTTGAAGGGCAGGGGCACGAGCAGTACTTC.

The chain carries TRBV30 and TRBJ2-4; 12 bases are shared with TRBD2. Unmatched junction bases numbered 9, after V lost 1 base and J lost 8 bases. Germline loops: CDR1 GTSNPN, CDR2 SVGIG (reference sequence). The CDR3 totals 16 residues. The CDR3 protein is CAWSGLAGDTLDIQYF. The CDR3 nucleotides read TGTGCCTGGAGTGGACTAGCGGGGGACACCCTAGACATTCAGTACTTC.

This clonotype was counted between two and nine times. The chain carries TRBV18 and TRBJ2-7; 14 bases map to TRBD2. With 6 bases clipped from V and 6 bases from J, the junction kept 7 bases outside the gene matches. From germline, CDR1 is KGHSH and CDR2 LQKENI. The CDR3 consists of 15 residues. The CDR3 spells CASSEGLAGDSEQYF. CDR3 bases: TGTGCCAGCTCGGAGGGACTAGCGGGGGATAGCGAGCAGTACTTC.

The rearrangement joins TRBV7-9 to TRBJ2-1; D gene ambiguous. V lost 2 bases and J 8 bases, leaving 7 bases between the germline ends. The germline V gene encodes CDR1 SEHNR and CDR2 FQNEAQ (reference sequence). This CDR3 spans 12 amino acids. The chain's CDR3 is CASSLTQDEQFF. The DNA for the CDR3 is TGTGCCAGCAGCTTAACGCAGGATGAGCAGTTCTTC.

This clonotype has a handful of counts. The junction does not match germline at one end; this may be a read error. The J gene is TRBJ1-4, the V gene TRBV7-9, with 7 bases aligning to TRBD1. Germline V CDR1 and CDR2: SEHNR, FQNEAQ (reference sequence). This CDR3 region has 19 residues. CDR3 coding DNA: TGTGCCAGCAGCCCCCCTATGGGAGGGGGCGCATCTGCTAAGGAAAAACTGTTTTTT. This codes for CASSPPMGGGASAKEKLFF. The whole variable domain, filled in from reference TRBV7-9 and TRBJ1-4, reads DTGVSQNPRHKITKRGQNVTFRCDPISEHNRLYWYRQTLGQGPEFLTYFQNEAQLEKSRLLSDRFSAERPKGSFSTLEIQRTEQGDSAMYLCASSPPMGGGASAKEKLFFGSGTQLSVL.

This clonotype was picked up many times. The rearrangement uses TRBV7-8 and TRBJ2-1, with D tentatively TRBD1 or TRBD2 (6 bases each). The CDR3 sequence is 13 residues long. In germline, CDR1 is SGHVS, CDR2 FQNEAQ. V lost 4 bases to trimming and J lost 7 bases, with 11 bases between them. CDR3 sequence (DNA): TGTGCCAGCAGCTCGGGGGCCGGGAATGAGCAGTTCTTC. The encoded protein is CASSSGAGNEQFF.